This entry describes one T cell receptor (beta chain). The target antigen is unknown. This sample is drawn from a study of shared clonotypes between healthy human individuals. CD8 cells classed as naive were CD45RO-negative and positively selected for CCR7, excluding terminally differentiated effector memory CD45RA+ cells. The repertoire was sequenced with immunoSEQ multiplex PCR; TCRdb's copy has only in-frame clones and lacks some. The sample lists around 2.1 million clones, more than 85% occurring once. General observations from the study: For sorted subsets, rarefaction showed incomplete sequencing despite large depth.

The CDR3 runs 13 residues. V was clipped by 4 bases and J by 7 bases, with 13 bases between them. From germline, CDR1 is WNHNN and CDR2 SYGVQD (reference sequence). The sequenced sample was naive CD8+ T cells from PBMCs. This TCR was sampled from a young man in good health. Some clones in this sample may be carry-over from other donors' samples. The gene calls are TRBV10-1 and TRBJ2-5; no definite D call. This CDR3 reads CASSADRPGTQYF. The DNA for the CDR3 is TGCGCCAGCAGTGCGGACCGCCCAGGGACCCAGTACTTC.